Listed below are T cell receptor beta chains from one sample, sequenced in a study of CD8+ T cells in alopecia areata. The method was immunoSEQ multiplex PCR; TCRdb's version includes in-frame clones alone and lacks a portion of them. The table has 55,000 to 75,000 clones, 45% to 55% seen once; the top ten hold 17%. This sample comprised CD8+ T cells sorted from blood, obtained at week 0. These receptors were obtained from a human donor with alopecia areata. The CDR3 runs from the conserved cysteine through the conserved F or W. D genes are given only for firm matches. Size tells how often a clone was seen (once, few, many) or the class of an expanded clone, and some rows leave it out.

v_gene: TRBV7-9
abundance: NA
d_gene: NA
j_gene: TRBJ2-5
CDR3aa: CASSSWTTGQETQYF
CDR3nt: TGTGCCAGCAGCTCTTGGACTACCGGTCAAGAGACCCAGTACTTC

v_gene: TRBV29-1
abundance: few
d_gene: TRBD2
j_gene: TRBJ2-7
CDR3aa: CSVDTSDSYEQYF
CDR3nt: TGCAGCGTTGATACTAGCGACTCCTACGAGCAGTACTTC

v_gene: TRBV9
abundance: once
d_gene: NA
j_gene: TRBJ2-7
CDR3aa: CASSVGTSYEQYF
CDR3nt: TGTGCCAGCAGCGTAGGGACCTCCTACGAGCAGTACTTC

v_gene: TRBV6-1
abundance: few
d_gene: TRBD2
j_gene: TRBJ2-1
CDR3aa: CASSEWGLAGIYNEQFF
CDR3nt: TGTGCCAGCAGTGAATGGGGACTAGCGGGAATCTACAATGAGCAGTTCTTC

v_gene: TRBV9
abundance: few
d_gene: TRBD2
j_gene: TRBJ2-3
CDR3aa: CASSVLSSGPSTDTQYF
CDR3nt: TGTGCCAGCAGCGTACTCAGTAGCGGGCCCAGCACAGATACGCAGTATTTT

v_gene: TRBV27
abundance: NA
d_gene: TRBD2
j_gene: TRBJ2-7
CDR3aa: CASSFTSGEEYF
CDR3nt: TGTGCCAGCAGTTTCACTAGCGGAGAGGAGTACTTC

v_gene: TRBV29-1
abundance: few
d_gene: TRBD2
j_gene: TRBJ2-7
CDR3aa: CSVGTSGSWDEQYF
CDR3nt: TGCAGCGTGGGGACTAGCGGGAGTTGGGACGAGCAGTACTTC

v_gene: TRBV9
abundance: NA
d_gene: TRBD1
j_gene: TRBJ2-7
CDR3aa: CASSQGQGPPYEQYF
CDR3nt: TGTGCCAGCTCACAGGGACAGGGCCCCCCCTACGAGCAGTACTTC

v_gene: TRBV29-1
abundance: NA
d_gene: NA
j_gene: TRBJ2-2
CDR3aa: CSVGRNTGELFF
CDR3nt: TGCAGCGTTGGTAGGAACACCGGGGAGCTGTTTTTT

v_gene: TRBV5-1
abundance: NA
d_gene: NA
j_gene: TRBJ2-7
CDR3aa: CASRIGGGSEQYF
CDR3nt: TGCGCCAGCAGAATTGGAGGGGGATCCGAGCAGTACTTC